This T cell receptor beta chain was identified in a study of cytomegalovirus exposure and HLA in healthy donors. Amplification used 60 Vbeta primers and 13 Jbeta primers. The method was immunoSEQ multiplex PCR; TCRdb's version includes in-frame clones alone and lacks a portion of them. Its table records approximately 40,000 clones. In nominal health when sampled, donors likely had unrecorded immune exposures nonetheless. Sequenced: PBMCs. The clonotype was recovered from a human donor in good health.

The CDR3 loop reads CASKVAGINYGYTF. CDR3 bases: TGTGCCAGCAAGGTCGCAGGCATTAACTATGGCTACACCTTC. The gene calls are TRBV27 and TRBJ1-2, with D unresolved. Germline CDR1 is MNHEY and CDR2 is SMNVEV (reference sequence). The CDR3 sequence is 14 residues long. V lost 7 bases, J lost 1 base, and 13 bases lay in between.